This section outlines one TCR beta chain sequence together with its context. Source study methods: Nucleated cell number was recorded as an estimate derived from reference gene primer amplification. Clones were sequenced by immunoSEQ multiplex PCR, and TCRdb holds only the in-frame ones, with some missing. V, J and clone size are those of that table, while D and trimming were read from the DNA. The sample lists some 240,000 clones; 80% to 90% were seen once. Germline V gene data show CDR1 as LGHNA and CDR2 as YSLEER. Trimming stripped 5 bases from V and 0 bases from J, with 7 bases between. This CDR3 region has 13 residues. These data are taken from a study of blood T cell repertoires in COVID-19. On the study more broadly: The United States, Italy and Spain provided the acute and convalescent COVID-19 samples. From T cells, B-cell-depleted T cells, or PBMCs came the material, which was cDNA or gDNA.

The chain employs TRBV4-3 and TRBJ1-1; D is unresolved. The sequenced sample consisted of peripheral blood. This clonotype was sampled from a woman between 40 and 55 years old who had recovered from COVID-19. This CDR3 reads CASSFSLNTEAFF. In DNA, the CDR3 is TGCGCCAGCAGCTTTAGCCTGAACACTGAAGCTTTCTTT.